This is a list of T cell receptor beta chains from one sample in a study of identical twins. TCRdb reprocessed the 5' RACE reads with MiXCR, giving one entry per CDR3 protein. The sample has 600,000 to 850,000 distinct CDR3 sequences, 18% seen once; the top ten hold 10% to 15%. These records were also assigned to another study, of T cells expressing NK-cell markers.

The specimen sequenced was PBMCs. The receptors shown here come from a woman under 30 in good health. The CDR3 runs from the conserved cysteine through the conserved F or W.

V gene | CDR3 protein
TRBV5-1 | CASSIRTSGGAIEQFF
TRBV5-1 | CASSLRRADTEAFF
TRBV25-1 | CASSENGYFSGYTF
TRBV10-3 | CAISFVTSGLSHEQYF
TRBV12-3/TRBV12-4 | CASSSFNEKLFF
TRBV6-5 | CASSYVANYGYTF
TRBV20-1 | CSATGPQETQYF
TRBV24-1 | CVTSEGTKETQYF
TRBV20-1 | CSARDRRGLNEQFF
TRBV29-1 | CSVVGLDQSSYNEQFF
TRBV10-3 | CAISSGTSGRERGYEQYF
TRBV6-2/TRBV6-3 | CASSPRPGLAGDRSYNEQFF
TRBV20-1 | CSAPDPTRTRPEAFF
TRBV6-5 | CASSYPEGASGYTF
TRBV5-1 | CASSQSGRAGETQYF
TRBV5-5 | CASSLAWADTEAFF
TRBV29-1 | CSAKSAEKTYNEQFF
TRBV7-9 | CASSSQRSGRTYEQYF
TRBV5-1 | CASSLISAGGYNEQFF
TRBV7-6 | CASSLEGQGALNEQYF